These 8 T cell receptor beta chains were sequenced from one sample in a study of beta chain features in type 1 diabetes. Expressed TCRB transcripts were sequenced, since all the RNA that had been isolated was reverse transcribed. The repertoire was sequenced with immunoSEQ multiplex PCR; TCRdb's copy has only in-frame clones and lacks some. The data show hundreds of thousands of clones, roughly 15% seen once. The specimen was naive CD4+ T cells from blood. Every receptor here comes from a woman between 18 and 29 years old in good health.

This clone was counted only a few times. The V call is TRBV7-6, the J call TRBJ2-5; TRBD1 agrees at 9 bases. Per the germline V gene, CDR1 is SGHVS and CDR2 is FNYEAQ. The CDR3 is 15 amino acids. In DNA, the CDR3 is TGTGCTACGCAACCAGGGACAGGGTACCAAGAGACCCAGTACTTC. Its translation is CATQPGTGYQETQYF.

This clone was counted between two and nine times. CDR3 loop: CASSRGFSPSGANVLTF. CDR3 DNA: TGCGCCAGCAGTCGCGGGTTCAGTCCCTCTGGGGCCAACGTCCTGACTTTC. The V call is TRBV23-1, the J call TRBJ2-6; tentatively, D is TRBD2 (5 bases). TRBV23-1 is an open reading frame, and its role is uncertain. The CDR3 extends over 17 amino acids. Trimming took 4 bases from V and 0 from J, leaving 13 bases between them.

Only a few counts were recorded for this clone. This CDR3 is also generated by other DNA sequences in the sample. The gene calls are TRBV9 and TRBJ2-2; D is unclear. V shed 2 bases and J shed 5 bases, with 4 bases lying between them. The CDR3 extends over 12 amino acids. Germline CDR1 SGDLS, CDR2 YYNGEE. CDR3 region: CASSVQTGELFF. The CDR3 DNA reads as TGTGCCAGCAGCGTGCAGACCGGGGAGCTGTTTTTT. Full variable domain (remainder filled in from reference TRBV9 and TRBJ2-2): DSGVTQTPKHLITATGQRVTLRCSPRSGDLSVYWYQQSLDQGLQFLIQYYNGEERAKGNILERFSAQQFPDLHSELNLSSLELGDSALYFCASSVQTGELFFGEGSRLTVL.

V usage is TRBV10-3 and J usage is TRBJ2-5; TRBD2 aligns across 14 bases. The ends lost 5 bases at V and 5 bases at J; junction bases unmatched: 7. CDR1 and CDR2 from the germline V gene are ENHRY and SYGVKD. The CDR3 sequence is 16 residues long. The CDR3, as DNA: TGTGCCATCAGTACCGGACTAGCGGGAGGCGGGGAGACCCAGTACTTC. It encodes CAISTGLAGGGETQYF.

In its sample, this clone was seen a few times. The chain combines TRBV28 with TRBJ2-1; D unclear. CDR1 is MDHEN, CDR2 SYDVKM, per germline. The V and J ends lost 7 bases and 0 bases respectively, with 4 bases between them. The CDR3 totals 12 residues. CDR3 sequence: CASMTSYNEQFF. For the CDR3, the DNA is TGTGCCAGCATGACCTCCTACAATGAGCAGTTCTTC.

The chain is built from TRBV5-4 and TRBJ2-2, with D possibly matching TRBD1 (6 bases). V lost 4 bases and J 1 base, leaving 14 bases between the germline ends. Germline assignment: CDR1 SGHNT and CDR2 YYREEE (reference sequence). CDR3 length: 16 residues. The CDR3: CASSHHRVRNTGELFF. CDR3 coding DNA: TGTGCCAGCAGCCACCACAGGGTCAGGAACACCGGGGAGCTGTTTTTT.

The CDR3 bases are TGTGCCAGCAGCCGAGGGCGGGTAATCGTCAATGAGCAGTTCTTC. Protein: CASSRGRVIVNEQFF. The chain employs TRBV6-5 and TRBJ2-1; possibly TRBD2 for D (5 bases). The ends were cut back, 6 bases at V and 6 bases at J, with 18 bases in the middle. CDR1 and CDR2 from the germline V gene are MNHEY and SVGAGI. The CDR3 is 15 amino acids.

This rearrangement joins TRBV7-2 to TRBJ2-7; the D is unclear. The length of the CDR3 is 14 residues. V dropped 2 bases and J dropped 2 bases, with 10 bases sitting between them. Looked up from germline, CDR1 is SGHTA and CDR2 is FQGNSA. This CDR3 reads CASSLRHKTYEQYF. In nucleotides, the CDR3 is TGTGCCAGCAGCTTACGACACAAGACCTACGAGCAGTACTTC.